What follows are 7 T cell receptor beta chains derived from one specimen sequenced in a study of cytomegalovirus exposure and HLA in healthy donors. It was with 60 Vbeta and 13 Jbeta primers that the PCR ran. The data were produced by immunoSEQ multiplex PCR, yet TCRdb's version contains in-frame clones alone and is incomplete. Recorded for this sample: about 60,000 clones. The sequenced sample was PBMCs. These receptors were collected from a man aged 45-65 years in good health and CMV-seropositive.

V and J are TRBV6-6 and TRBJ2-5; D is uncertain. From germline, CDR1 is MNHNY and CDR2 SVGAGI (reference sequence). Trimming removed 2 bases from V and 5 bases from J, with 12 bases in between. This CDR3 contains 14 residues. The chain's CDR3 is CASSYTRSAETQYF. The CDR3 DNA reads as TGTGCCAGCAGTTACACGAGATCAGCGGAGACCCAGTACTTC.

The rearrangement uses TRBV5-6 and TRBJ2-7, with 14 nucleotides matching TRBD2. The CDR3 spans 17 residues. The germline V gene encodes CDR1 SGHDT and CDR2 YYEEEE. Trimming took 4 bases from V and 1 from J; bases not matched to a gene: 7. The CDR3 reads CASSPGTSGSFSYEQYF. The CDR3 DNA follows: TGTGCCAGCAGCCCTGGGACTAGCGGGAGTTTTTCCTACGAGCAGTACTTC.

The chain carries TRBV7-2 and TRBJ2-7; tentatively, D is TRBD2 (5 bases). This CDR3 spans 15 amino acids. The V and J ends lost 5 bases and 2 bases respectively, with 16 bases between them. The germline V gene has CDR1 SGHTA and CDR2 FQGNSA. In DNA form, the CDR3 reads TGTGCCAGCAGCCGCGTACTAGGGCCAACCTACGAGCAGTACTTC. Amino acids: CASSRVLGPTYEQYF.

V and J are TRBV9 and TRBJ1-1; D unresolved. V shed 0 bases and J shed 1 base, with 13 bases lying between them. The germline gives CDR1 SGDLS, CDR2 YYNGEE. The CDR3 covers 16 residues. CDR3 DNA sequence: TGTGCCAGCAGCGTAGCTTTCGGAGTGACGAACACTGAAGCTTTCTTT. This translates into CASSVAFGVTNTEAFF.

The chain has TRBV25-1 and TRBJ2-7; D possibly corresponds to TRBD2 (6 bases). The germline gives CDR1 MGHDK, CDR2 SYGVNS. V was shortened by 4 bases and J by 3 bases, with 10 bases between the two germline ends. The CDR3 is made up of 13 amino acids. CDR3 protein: CASSGDLDYEQYF. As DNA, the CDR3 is TGTGCCAGCAGTGGGGACTTAGACTACGAGCAGTACTTC.

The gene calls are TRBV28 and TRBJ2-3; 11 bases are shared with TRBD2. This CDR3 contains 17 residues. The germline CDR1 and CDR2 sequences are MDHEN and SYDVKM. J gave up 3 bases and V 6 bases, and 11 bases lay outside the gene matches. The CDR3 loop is CASRAALAGGRTDTQYF. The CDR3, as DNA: TGTGCCAGCAGGGCTGCCCTAGCGGGAGGTAGGACAGATACGCAGTATTTT. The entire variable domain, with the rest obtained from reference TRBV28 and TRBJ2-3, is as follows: DVKVTQSSRYLVKRTGEKVFLECVQDMDHENMFWYRQDPGLGLRLIYFSYDVKMKEKGDIPEGYSVSREKKERFSLILESASTNQTSMYLCASRAALAGGRTDTQYFGPGTRLTVL.

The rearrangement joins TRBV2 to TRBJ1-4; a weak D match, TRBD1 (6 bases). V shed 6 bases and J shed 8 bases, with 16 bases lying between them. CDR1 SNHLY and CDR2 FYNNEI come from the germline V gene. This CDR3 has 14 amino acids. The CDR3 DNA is TGTGCCAGCAGGGAGCAGGGGCAGGGGGAAAAACTGTTTTTT. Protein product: CASREQGQGEKLFF.